What follows is one T cell receptor (beta chain) and its context. The specificity of this receptor is unknown. Base-call qualities are not available, and no considerably larger clone is one nucleotide away. Participants in the prospective study were enrolled through a virtual design, were aged about 18 to 100 years, and lived in 24 United States geographic areas. In the prospective study, participants were assigned to cohorts based on the clinical history participants reported in a screening survey and a study questionnaire. ImmuneRACE Cohort 3 recovered participants were defined by two consecutive negative NP/OP PCR tests, healthcare professional clearance, or symptom resolution. In the prospective study, whole blood, serum and a nasopharyngeal or oropharyngeal swab were collected from each participant by mobile phlebotomists. Prospective study participants could optionally give additional blood draws and questionnaires over a roughly two-month period. Prospective study blood samples were shipped either frozen or at room temperature before DNA extraction.

TCRbeta CDR3 regions were amplified from genomic DNA using the immunoSEQ Assay, a bias-controlled multiplex PCR. For the original study's pipeline: Within the assay, amplification of reference gene primers was used to estimate how many nucleated cells each sample contained. To quantify the absolute abundance of each unique TCRbeta CDR3 rearrangement, sequence reads were collapsed and filtered. For each sample, productive Simpson clonality was calculated by taking the square root of Simpson's diversity index across productive rearrangements. This immuneACCESS table, as held by TCRdb, lists in-frame sequences with V and J called but not all clones. Of the missing ones, under half trace to an unresolved V gene in checked studies; the others have no known cause. That table is the source of V, J and clone size, and D and trimming were worked out from the DNA. Recorded for this sample are 150,000 to 200,000 clones; 85% to 90% of them occurred a single time. About 6.3% of the sample is in the top ten clones.

These data are taken from a study of blood T cell repertoires in COVID-19 (dated by TCRdb to 2018 to 2021). About the study as a whole: Samples from collaborators originated in the United States, Italy and Spain and spanned both the acute and convalescent phases of COVID-19. The repertoires were released in a freely available public database intended as a resource for research on the immune response to SARS-CoV-2. The material from the prospective study consisted of cDNA or gDNA derived from T cells, B-cell-depleted T cells, or PBMCs. The samples were drawn from the first 160 participants of the ongoing ImmuneRACE study and from over a thousand subjects provided by 6 global collaborators. Where HLA class I and class II types were available, the types were taken from metadata supplied by the sample provider, not from assay-based typing. Nearly every sample came with metadata listing a de-identified subject ID, COVID-19 status, age in years and sex. Subjects who had been exposed to COVID-19, were actively infected with it, or had recovered from it provided the deeply sampled blood TCRbeta repertoires that made up the dataset.

Summary of the overall study and its limitations: Clinical and demographic metadata were provided uncurated, with the amount varying by source and participant.

Including cysteine and phenylalanine, the CDR3 has 15 amino acids. Left in the record is the CDR3 DNA by itself, 45 bases read in frame from the first base. V is clipped by 2 bases and J by 0 bases, and the sequence between their germline boundaries is 10 bases long. The germline V gene encodes CDR1 SNHLY and CDR2 FYNNEI. The TCR originated in a woman aged 50 to 65 who had recovered from COVID-19. This chain joins TRBV2 to TRBJ1-2, with a weak D call of TRBD1 (5 bases match). The sequencing sample was made of PBMCs or T cells enriched from blood (not recorded which). The CDR3 region has the sequence CASSEIDSANYGYTF. The nucleotides are TGTGCCAGCAGTGAAATAGACAGCGCTAACTATGGCTACACCTTC.